This T cell receptor beta chain was profiled in a study of cytomegalovirus exposure and HLA in healthy donors. Broader study findings: A later analysis, which compared TCR beta chains of equal frequency, found the HLA-associated ones more clonally expanded. There were several of the most significant clusters that appeared linked to common viral pathogens in a later analysis. In a later analysis, TCR association rates varied by HLA locus: DRB1 most, HLA-C fewest.

This clone was observed a single time. Its specificity is not known. The study ran its PCR with 60 Vbeta and 13 Jbeta primers. Some clones are missing from TCRdb's copy, which holds only in-frame ones; the method was immunoSEQ multiplex PCR. The sample shows fewer than 150,000 clones, roughly 80% of them seen only once. Germline trimming cut 4 bases from V and 4 bases from J; bases unmatched to any gene: 10. The CDR3 covers 16 residues. CDR1 is SGDLS, CDR2 YYNGEE, per germline. Healthy bone marrow donors made up the donors. Sequenced material: PBMCs. The sequence derives from a middle-aged man in good health and CMV-seropositive. V and J are TRBV9 and TRBJ2-2, with 7 bases lining up with TRBD1. The CDR3 DNA reads as TGTGCCAGCAGCCCCTACAGGGGTTCGAGCACCGGGGAGCTGTTTTTT. Translated, it gives CASSPYRGSSTGELFF. The full variable domain, completed using reference TRBV9 and TRBJ2-2, is DSGVTQTPKHLITATGQRVTLRCSPRSGDLSVYWYQQSLDQGLQFLIQYYNGEERAKGNILERFSAQQFPDLHSELNLSSLELGDSALYFCASSPYRGSSTGELFFGEGSRLTVL.